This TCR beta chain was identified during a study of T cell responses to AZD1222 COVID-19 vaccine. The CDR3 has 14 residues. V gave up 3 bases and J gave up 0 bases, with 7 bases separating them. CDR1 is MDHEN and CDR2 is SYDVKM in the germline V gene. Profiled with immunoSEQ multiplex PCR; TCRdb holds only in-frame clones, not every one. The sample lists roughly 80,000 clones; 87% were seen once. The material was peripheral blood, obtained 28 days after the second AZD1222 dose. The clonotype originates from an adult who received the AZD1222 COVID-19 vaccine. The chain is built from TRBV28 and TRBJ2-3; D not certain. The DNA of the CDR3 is TGTGCCAGCAGTTTCCTGGATAGCACAGATACGCAGTATTTT. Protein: CASSFLDSTDTQYF. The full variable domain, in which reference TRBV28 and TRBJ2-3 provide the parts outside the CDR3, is DVKVTQSSRYLVKRTGEKVFLECVQDMDHENMFWYRQDPGLGLRLIYFSYDVKMKEKGDIPEGYSVSREKKERFSLILESASTNQTSMYLCASSFLDSTDTQYFGPGTRLTVL.